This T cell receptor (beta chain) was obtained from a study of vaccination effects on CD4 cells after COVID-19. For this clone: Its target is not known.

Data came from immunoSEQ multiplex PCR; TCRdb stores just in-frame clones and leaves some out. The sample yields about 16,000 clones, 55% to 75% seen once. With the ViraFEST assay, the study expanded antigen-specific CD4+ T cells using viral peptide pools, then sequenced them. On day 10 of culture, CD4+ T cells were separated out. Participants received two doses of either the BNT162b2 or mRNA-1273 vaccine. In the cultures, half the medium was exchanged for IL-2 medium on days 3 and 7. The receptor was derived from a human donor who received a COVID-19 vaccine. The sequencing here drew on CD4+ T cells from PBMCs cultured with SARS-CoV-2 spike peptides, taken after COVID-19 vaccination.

The CDR3 reads CASSRTMANSYNEQFF. CDR3 in DNA: TGCGCCAGCAGCCGGACAATGGCTAACTCCTACAATGAGCAGTTCTTC. The rearrangement joins TRBV5-1 to TRBJ2-1; D might be TRBD1 (5 bases). The ends were cut back, 4 bases at V and 0 bases at J, with 14 bases in the middle. CDR1 SGHRS and CDR2 YFSETQ come from the germline V gene. This CDR3 has 16 amino acids.